Listed here is a single T cell receptor (beta chain). Unique molecular identifiers were incorporated during preparation of the TCRbeta library. TCRdb analysed the PCR reads with MiXCR anew, one entry per CDR3 protein. The top ten clones hold 29% of a sample with roughly 420,000 distinct CDR3 sequences, around 15% of them seen once. The entry originates in a study of T-cell reconstitution after alpha-beta-depleted transplantation in children. Looked up from germline, CDR1 is LNHNV and CDR2 is YYDKDF (reference sequence). CDR3 size: 16 residues. V shed 0 bases and J 7 bases; nucleotides not matched to a gene: 5.

The sequence derives from a boy under two years old who had a stem cell transplant for Wiskott-Aldrich syndrome, so the T cells may come from the graft donor. The genes are TRBV15 and TRBJ2-1; 11 bases are shared with TRBD2. Source: PBMCs, mostly from graft donor cells, taken 360 days after TCRalphabeta/CD19-depleted stem cell transplant. The CDR3 is CATSREASGGRNEQFF. The DNA for the CDR3 is TGTGCCACCAGCAGAGAGGCTAGCGGGGGGAGAAATGAGCAGTTCTTC.